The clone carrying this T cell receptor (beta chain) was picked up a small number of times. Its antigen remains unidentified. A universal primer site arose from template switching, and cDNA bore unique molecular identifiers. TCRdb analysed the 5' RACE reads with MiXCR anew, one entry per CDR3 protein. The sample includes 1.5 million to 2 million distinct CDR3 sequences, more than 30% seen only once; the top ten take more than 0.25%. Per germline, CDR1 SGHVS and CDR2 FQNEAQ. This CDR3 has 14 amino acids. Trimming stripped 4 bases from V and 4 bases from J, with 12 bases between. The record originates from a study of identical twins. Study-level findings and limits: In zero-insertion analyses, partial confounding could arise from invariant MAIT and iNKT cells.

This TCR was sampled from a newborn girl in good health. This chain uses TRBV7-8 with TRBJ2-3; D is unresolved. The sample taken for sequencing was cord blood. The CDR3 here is CASSYEVLADTQYF. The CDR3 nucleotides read TGTGCCAGCAGCTATGAGGTTCTCGCAGATACGCAGTATTTT.